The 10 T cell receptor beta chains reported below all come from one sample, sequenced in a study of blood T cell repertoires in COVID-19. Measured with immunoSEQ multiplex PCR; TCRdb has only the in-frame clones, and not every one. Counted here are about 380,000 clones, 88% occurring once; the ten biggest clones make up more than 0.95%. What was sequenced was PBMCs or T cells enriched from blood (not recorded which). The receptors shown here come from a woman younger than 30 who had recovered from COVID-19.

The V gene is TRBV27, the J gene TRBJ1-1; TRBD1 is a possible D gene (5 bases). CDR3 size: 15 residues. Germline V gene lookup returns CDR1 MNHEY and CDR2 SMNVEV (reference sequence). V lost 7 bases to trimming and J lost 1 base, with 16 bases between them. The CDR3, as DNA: TGTGCCAGCACCCTCTTCGGAGGGGAGAACACTGAAGCTTTCTTT. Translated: CASTLFGGENTEAFF.

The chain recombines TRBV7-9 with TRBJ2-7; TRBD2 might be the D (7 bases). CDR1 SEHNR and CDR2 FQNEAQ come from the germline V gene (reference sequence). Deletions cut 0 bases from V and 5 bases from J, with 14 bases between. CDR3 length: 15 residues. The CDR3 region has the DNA TGTGCCAGCAGCTTAGCGCTGGGGGAGGGGGACGAGCAGTACTTC. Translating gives CASSLALGEGDEQYF.

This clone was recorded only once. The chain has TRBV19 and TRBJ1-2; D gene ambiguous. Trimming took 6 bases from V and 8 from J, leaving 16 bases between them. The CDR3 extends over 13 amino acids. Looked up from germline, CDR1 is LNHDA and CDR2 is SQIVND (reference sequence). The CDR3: CASSPSEIQGYTF. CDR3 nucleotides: TGTGCCAGTAGCCCTTCAGAAATTCAGGGCTACACCTTC.

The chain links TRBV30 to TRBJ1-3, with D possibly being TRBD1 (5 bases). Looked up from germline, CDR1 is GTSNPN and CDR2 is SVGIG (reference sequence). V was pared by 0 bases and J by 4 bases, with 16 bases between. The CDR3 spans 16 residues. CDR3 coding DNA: TGTGCCTGGAGTGTCCCTAAAACAGGAGCAGGAAACACCATATATTTT. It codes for CAWSVPKTGAGNTIYF.

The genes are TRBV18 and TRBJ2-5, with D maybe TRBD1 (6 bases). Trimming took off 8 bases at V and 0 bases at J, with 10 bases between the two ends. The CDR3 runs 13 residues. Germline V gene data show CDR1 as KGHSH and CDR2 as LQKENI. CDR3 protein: CASAYRDQETQYF. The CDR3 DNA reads TGTGCCAGCGCCTACAGGGACCAAGAGACCCAGTACTTC.

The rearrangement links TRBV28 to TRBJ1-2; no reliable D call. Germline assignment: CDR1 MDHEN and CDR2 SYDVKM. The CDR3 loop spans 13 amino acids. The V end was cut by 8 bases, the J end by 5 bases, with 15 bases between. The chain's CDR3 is CASRGGFLYGYTF. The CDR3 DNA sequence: TGTGCCAGCCGCGGAGGGTTTTTATATGGCTACACCTTC.

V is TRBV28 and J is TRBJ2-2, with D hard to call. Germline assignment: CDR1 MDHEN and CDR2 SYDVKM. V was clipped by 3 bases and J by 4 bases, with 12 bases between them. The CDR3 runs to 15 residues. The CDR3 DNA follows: TGTGCCAGCAGTTTTGGCCCCACCCCCACCGGGGAGCTGTTTTTT. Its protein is CASSFGPTPTGELFF.

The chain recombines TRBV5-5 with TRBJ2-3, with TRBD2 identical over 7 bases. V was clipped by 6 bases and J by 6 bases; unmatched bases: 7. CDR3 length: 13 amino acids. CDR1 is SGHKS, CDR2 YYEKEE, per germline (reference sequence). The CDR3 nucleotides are TGTGCCAGCAATATCGGTAGCGGGGATACGCAGTATTTT. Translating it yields CASNIGSGDTQYF.

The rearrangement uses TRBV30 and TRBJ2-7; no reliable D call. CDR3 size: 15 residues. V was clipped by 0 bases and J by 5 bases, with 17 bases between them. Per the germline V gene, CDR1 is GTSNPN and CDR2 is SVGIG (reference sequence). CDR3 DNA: TGTGCCTGGAGTGTTCGGATTCTCTCAGCGAACGAGCAGTACTTC. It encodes CAWSVRILSANEQYF.

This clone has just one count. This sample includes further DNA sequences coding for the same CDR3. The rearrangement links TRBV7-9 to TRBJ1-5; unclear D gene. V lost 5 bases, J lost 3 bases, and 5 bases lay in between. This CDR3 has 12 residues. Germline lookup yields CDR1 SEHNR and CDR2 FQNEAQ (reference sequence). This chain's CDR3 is CASSLPNQPQHF. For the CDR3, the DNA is TGTGCCAGCAGCCTACCCAATCAGCCCCAGCATTTT.